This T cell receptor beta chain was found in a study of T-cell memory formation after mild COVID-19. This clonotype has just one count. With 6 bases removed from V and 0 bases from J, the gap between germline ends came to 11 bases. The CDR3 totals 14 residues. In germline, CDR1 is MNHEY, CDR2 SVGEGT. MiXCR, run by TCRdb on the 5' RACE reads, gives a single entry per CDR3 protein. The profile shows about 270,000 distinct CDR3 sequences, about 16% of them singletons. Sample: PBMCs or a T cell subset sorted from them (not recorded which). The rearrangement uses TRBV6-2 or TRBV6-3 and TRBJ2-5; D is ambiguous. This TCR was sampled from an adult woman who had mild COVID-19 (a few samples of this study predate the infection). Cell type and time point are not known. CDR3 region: CASRPFRNQETQYF. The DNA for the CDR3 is TGTGCCAGCAGACCCTTCCGAAACCAAGAGACCCAGTACTTC.